Shown below are 22 T cell receptor beta chains from a single sample sequenced in a study of T cell responses to AZD1222 COVID-19 vaccine. Assay: immunoSEQ multiplex PCR; the TCRdb copy retains only in-frame clones and omits some. The table records around 80,000 clones, approximately 85% of them present only once. Sequenced here: peripheral blood, sampled 28 days after the second AZD1222 dose. Source of these receptors: an adult who received the AZD1222 COVID-19 vaccine.

The gene calls are TRBV2 and TRBJ2-1, with a tentative D call TRBD1 (5 bases). From germline, CDR1 is SNHLY and CDR2 FYNNEI. The V end was cut by 10 bases, the J end by 5 bases, with 18 bases between. The CDR3 is made up of 14 amino acids. CDR3 region: CATQDKGHNNEQFF. CDR3 DNA: TGTGCCACCCAGGACAAGGGGCATAACAATGAGCAGTTCTTC.

This chain uses TRBV5-4 with TRBJ2-3; TRBD2 agrees at 10 bases. After removal of 4 bases from V and 5 bases from J, the junction contained 4 bases not matched to a gene. Germline assignment: CDR1 SGHNT and CDR2 YYREEE (reference sequence). The CDR3 has 14 residues. CDR3 DNA: TGTGCCAGCAGCCCCCGGACTAGCGGAGATACGCAGTATTTT. This gives the protein CASSPRTSGDTQYF.

This chain connects TRBV7-9 to TRBJ1-5, with a possible D match to TRBD1 (5 bases). CDR3 length: 13 residues. The germline gives CDR1 SEHNR, CDR2 FQNEAQ (reference sequence). V lost 2 bases and J lost 4, with 6 bases in between. The CDR3 sequence is CASSLPGNQPQHF. The CDR3 DNA is TGTGCCAGCAGCTTACCAGGGAATCAGCCCCAGCATTTT.

This chain uses TRBV28 with TRBJ2-4; 9 bases agree with TRBD1. The V gene's germline CDR1 is MDHEN and CDR2 SYDVKM. Losses at the gene ends were 8 bases for V and 4 bases for J; bases not matched to a gene: 6. CDR3 length: 14 residues. CDR3 sequence reads: CASGPGTGKNIQYF. The CDR3 DNA reads TGTGCCAGCGGGCCCGGGACAGGGAAAAACATTCAGTACTTC.

This chain connects TRBV29-1 to TRBJ2-5, with TRBD2 identical over 11 bases. Germline V gene sequence: CDR1 SQVTM, CDR2 ANQGSEA. The J segment lost 2 bases and the V segment lost 6 bases, leaving 14 bases of the junction unmatched. The CDR3 contains 17 residues. The CDR3 nucleotides are TGCAGCGTCGAAAGGCCCCTAGCGGGGGGCTCACAAGAGACCCAGTACTTC. Its translation: CSVERPLAGGSQETQYF.

The CDR3 sequence: CSVEVWGGVDEQYF. CDR3 nucleotide sequence: TGCAGCGTTGAAGTATGGGGAGGTGTCGACGAGCAGTACTTC. This chain connects TRBV29-1 to TRBJ2-7; TRBD2 might be the D (6 bases). Deletions cut 1 base from V and 5 bases from J, with 15 bases between. The CDR3 is 14 amino acids. CDR1 and CDR2 from the germline V gene are SQVTM and ANQGSEA.

The V and J genes are TRBV19 and TRBJ2-7; tentatively, D is TRBD2 (6 bases). This CDR3 spans 17 amino acids. Germline lookup yields CDR1 LNHDA and CDR2 SQIVND (reference sequence). Trimming took off 5 bases at V and 3 bases at J, with 23 bases between the two ends. CDR3 in amino acids: CASSLLYSGVRDYEQYF. The CDR3 coding sequence is TGTGCCAGTAGTCTCCTTTATTCGGGGGTTCGGGACTACGAGCAGTACTTC.

V is TRBV5-4 and J is TRBJ2-5, with D perhaps matching TRBD2 (5 bases). From germline, CDR1 is SGHNT and CDR2 YYREEE (reference sequence). Trimming removed 0 bases from V and 2 bases from J, with 17 bases in between. CDR3 size: 17 residues. The CDR3 protein is CASSLDLAATGQETQYF. The CDR3 DNA follows: TGTGCCAGCAGCTTGGATTTGGCGGCGACGGGACAAGAGACCCAGTACTTC.

The sample holds one count of this clone. The chain employs TRBV6-1 and TRBJ1-5, with a weak D call TRBD1 (5 bases). Germline CDR1 reads MNHNS; CDR2 reads SASEGT. This CDR3 has 12 amino acids. Trimming pared 2 bases from V and 7 bases from J, leaving 6 bases between. CDR3 amino acids: CASSEPGQPQHF. The DNA of the CDR3 is TGTGCCAGCAGTGAACCAGGGCAGCCCCAGCATTTT.

The V and J genes are TRBV30 and TRBJ1-1, with D hard to call. Germline V gives CDR1 GTSNPN, CDR2 SVGIG (reference sequence). Trimming removed 4 bases from V and 6 bases from J, with 9 bases in between. The CDR3 extends over 11 amino acids. The CDR3 DNA follows: TGTGCCTGGACTGGGTTCGCTGAAGCTTTCTTT. Amino acids: CAWTGFAEAFF.

This clone was picked up a small number of times. This chain joins TRBV4-2 and TRBJ2-1; D remains ambiguous. The CDR3 length is 17 residues. Germline V lookup: CDR1 LGHNA, CDR2 YNFKEQ. With 0 bases removed from V and 2 bases from J, the gap between germline ends came to 14 bases. Here the CDR3 DNA reads TGTGCCAGCAGCCAAGATAGGCGGATAATCCCCTACAATGAGCAGTTCTTC. It translates to CASSQDRRIIPYNEQFF.

Worth noting for this clone: Germline and junction disagree at one end, which may indicate a read error. The chain is built from TRBV3-1 (or the pseudogene TRBV3-2) and TRBJ1-1, with D unresolved. The CDR3 length is 13 residues. Germline V gene lookup returns CDR1 LGHDT and CDR2 YNNKEL (reference sequence). The DNA of the CDR3 is TGTGCCAGCAGCCACTCATCATCTCGAGACTCGCGCTTT. The encoded protein is CASSHSSSRDSRF.

V usage is TRBV6-4 and J usage is TRBJ1-6; D is unclear. Germline lookup yields CDR1 MRHNA and CDR2 SNTAGT. The V gene lost 5 bases and the J gene lost 10 bases, with 12 bases spanning the gap. This CDR3 is 13 amino acids long. The CDR3 loop reads CASSISIQSPLHF. The CDR3 region has the DNA TGTGCCAGCAGTATCAGCATCCAATCACCCCTCCACTTT.

The chain carries TRBV3-1 (or the pseudogene TRBV3-2) and TRBJ1-5, with 7 bases identical to TRBD1. With 1 base clipped from V and 0 bases from J, the junction kept 12 bases outside the gene matches. CDR1 and CDR2 from the germline V gene are LGHDT and YNNKEL (reference sequence). This CDR3 is 19 amino acids long. The CDR3 here is CASSQGTGTEVYSNQPQHF. The CDR3 nucleotides are TGTGCCAGCAGCCAAGGGACCGGGACAGAAGTTTATAGCAATCAGCCCCAGCATTTT.

The rearrangement joins TRBV28 to TRBJ2-3; D is unresolved. Germline CDR1 and CDR2: MDHEN and SYDVKM. The CDR3 runs to 16 residues. The V and J ends lost 6 bases and 6 bases respectively, with 22 bases between them. As DNA, the CDR3 is TGTGCCAGCAGCAATCCTGGGTCCTCAGCTGTCGATACGCAGTATTTT. Translated: CASSNPGSSAVDTQYF.

This chain joins TRBV27 and TRBJ2-7, with D hard to call. This CDR3 is 13 amino acids long. V lost 3 bases and J 3 bases, leaving 9 bases between the germline ends. Germline CDR1 is MNHEY and CDR2 is SMNVEV (reference sequence). CDR3 amino acids: CASSLELNYEQYF. In DNA, the CDR3 is TGTGCCAGCAGTTTGGAACTGAACTACGAGCAGTACTTC.

J is TRBJ2-7 and V is TRBV18, with TRBD1 as a possible D gene (5 bases). The CDR3 runs to 14 residues. Per the germline V gene, CDR1 is KGHSH and CDR2 is LQKENI. Between the trimmed V and J ends, which lost 1 base and 2 bases, there was a span of 9 bases. CDR3 amino acids: CASSPLGHAYEQYF. The CDR3 region has the DNA TGTGCCAGCTCACCACTCGGACACGCCTACGAGCAGTACTTC.

V and J are TRBV2 and TRBJ2-6; 9 nucleotides agree with TRBD1. V lost 8 bases to trimming and J lost 2 bases; unmatched junction nucleotides: 1. The CDR3 has 14 residues. CDR1 and CDR2 from the germline V gene are SNHLY and FYNNEI. The CDR3 region is CASRDRAGANVLTF. The CDR3, as DNA: TGTGCCAGCCGGGACAGGGCTGGGGCCAACGTCCTGACTTTC.

The genes are TRBV19 and TRBJ1-1, with a possible D match to TRBD1 (5 bases). V was clipped by 5 bases and J by 2 bases, with 6 bases between them. CDR1 and CDR2 (germline): LNHDA, SQIVND (reference sequence). The CDR3 loop spans 12 amino acids. The CDR3 nucleotides are TGTGCCAGTAGTGGGACCAACACTGAAGCTTTCTTT. Encoded protein: CASSGTNTEAFF.

The V and J genes are TRBV6-5 and TRBJ1-4, with D perhaps TRBD1 (6 bases). The germline CDR1 and CDR2 sequences are MNHEY and SVGAGI. Trimming removed 5 bases at V and 10 bases at J, with 14 bases between. The CDR3 spans 13 residues. The CDR3 region has the DNA TGTGCCAGCAGTAACAGGGAGGTCGGAAAACTGTTTTTT. This translates into CASSNREVGKLFF.

The rearrangement joins TRBV19 to TRBJ1-4, with D possibly matching TRBD1 (6 bases). Trimming pared 7 bases from V and 0 bases from J, leaving 12 bases between. The CDR3 consists of 15 residues. CDR1 LNHDA and CDR2 SQIVND come from the germline V gene (reference sequence). The CDR3 DNA reads as TGTGCCAGTACTAGGCAGGGGACAACTAATGAAAAACTGTTTTTT. It yields the protein CASTRQGTTNEKLFF.

The J gene is TRBJ1-2, the V gene TRBV5-5; D is undetermined. The CDR3 sequence is 15 residues long. In germline, CDR1 is SGHKS, CDR2 YYEKEE (reference sequence). The germline V and J ends were trimmed by 1 base and 2 bases, with 12 bases remaining between them. Here the CDR3 DNA reads TGTGCCAGCAGCTTGTATGGACGTGAAAACTATGGCTACACCTTC. Amino acid sequence: CASSLYGRENYGYTF.